This TCR beta chain was sequenced for a study of control samples from healthy donors and cancer patients (dated by TCRdb to the early 2020s). The library was generated by the immunoSEQ multiplex PCR assay. This immuneACCESS table, as held by TCRdb, lists in-frame sequences with V and J called but not all clones. Of the missing ones, under half trace to an unresolved V gene in checked studies; the others have no known cause. The sample includes about 190,000 clones, with 90% to 95% observed a single time. The ten largest clonotypes hold approximately 1.8% of the sample. As regards this clone: What antigen it recognizes has not been identified. No per-base quality is available; no much larger clone lies one base away.

Looking up the germline V gene yields CDR1 SGHDT and CDR2 YYEEEE. Inclusive of the bounding cysteine and phenylalanine, the CDR3 is 14 residues long. Only the CDR3 DNA is retained, 42 bases long and in frame from the first base. V is cut by 1 base and J by 5 bases, and the space between the germline ends is 9 bases. The V gene is TRBV5-6 and the J gene is TRBJ1-4, with the D gene not clear enough to name. The sequencing input was blood. This TCR was sampled from a man younger than 45 in good health. The bases are TGTGCCAGCAGCTTGAGCACATACAATGAAAAACTGTTTTTT. This sequence encodes CASSLSTYNEKLFF.